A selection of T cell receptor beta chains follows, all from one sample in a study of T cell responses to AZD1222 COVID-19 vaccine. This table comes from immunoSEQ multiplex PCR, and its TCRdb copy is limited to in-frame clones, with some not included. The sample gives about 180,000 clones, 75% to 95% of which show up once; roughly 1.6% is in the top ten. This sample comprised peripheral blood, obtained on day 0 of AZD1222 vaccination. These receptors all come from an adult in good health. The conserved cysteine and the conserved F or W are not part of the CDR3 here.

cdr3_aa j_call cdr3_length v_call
ASSLSTGLGTYNEQF TRBJ2-1 15 TRBV28
ASSQAFGQGSGNYGYT TRBJ1-2 16 TRBV4-3
ASSQDWSAAGLIY TRBJ1-3 13 TRBV4-1
ASSLGGKGSGEQY TRBJ2-7 13 TRBV7-2
ASSSPYTIY TRBJ1-3 9 TRBV12-3/TRBV12-4
ASCSGRQTGNTIY TRBJ1-3 13 TRBV28
ASSESSMNTGELF TRBJ2-2 13 TRBV2
ASSRTAQETQY TRBJ2-5 11 TRBV19
ASTLSGQTTGELF TRBJ2-2 13 TRBV6-1
ASSEGAGQETQY TRBJ2-5 12 TRBV6-1
ASSAWEGVITEAF TRBJ1-1 13 TRBV5-8
ATSDLRGQSGDTQY TRBJ2-3 14 TRBV24-1
ASSLDRMNEKLF TRBJ1-4 12 TRBV5-1
ASSQEDRGEKLF TRBJ1-4 12 TRBV3-1/TRBV3-2
ASSWGQGHSPLH TRBJ1-6 12 TRBV5-1
ASGLGGPPYEQY TRBJ2-7 12 TRBV28
ASSWDLALETQY TRBJ2-5 12 TRBV5-6
ASSPTGQGLRGYT TRBJ1-2 13 TRBV6-5
ASSPPGMGNTEAF TRBJ1-1 13 TRBV28
ASTTGAGNANTEAF TRBJ1-1 14 TRBV28
ASSPPPGLGYGYT TRBJ1-2 13 TRBV11-1
ASSLSQSIFRAGGPSDTQY TRBJ2-3 19 TRBV27
ASKGPMRTYEKLF TRBJ1-4 13 TRBV28
ASSQDGPHEQF TRBJ2-1 11 TRBV3-1/TRBV3-2
ASSYRRGQGGYT TRBJ1-2 12 TRBV6-6
ASSASSRGQETQY TRBJ2-5 13 TRBV18
SVEERLGLLGETQY TRBJ2-5 14 TRBV29-1
ASSLATEEQY TRBJ2-7 10 TRBV5-1
ATSRYSGLSERGYT TRBJ1-2 14 TRBV15
ASSATAAQPQH TRBJ1-5 11 TRBV4-3
ASSWVNTGELF TRBJ2-2 11 TRBV28
ASSLSQGDGYT TRBJ1-2 11 TRBV5-1
ASKQGGVNTEAF TRBJ1-1 12 TRBV25-1
ASSSTGVETQY TRBJ2-5 11 TRBV28
ASSPLRGSQIDSGNTIY TRBJ1-3 17 TRBV18